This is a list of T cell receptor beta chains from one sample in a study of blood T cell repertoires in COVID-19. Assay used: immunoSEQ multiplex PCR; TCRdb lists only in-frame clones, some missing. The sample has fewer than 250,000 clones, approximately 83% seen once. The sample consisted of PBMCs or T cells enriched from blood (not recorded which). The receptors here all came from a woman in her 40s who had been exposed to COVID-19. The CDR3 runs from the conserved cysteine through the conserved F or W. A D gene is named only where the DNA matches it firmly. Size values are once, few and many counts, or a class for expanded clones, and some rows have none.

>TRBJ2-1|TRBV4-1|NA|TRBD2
CASRSSGGSYNEQFF
TGCGCCAGCAGGTCTAGCGGGGGGTCCTACAATGAGCAGTTCTTC
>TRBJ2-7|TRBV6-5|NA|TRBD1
CASAYRTGGFYEQYF
TGTGCCAGCGCCTACAGGACAGGGGGCTTCTACGAGCAGTACTTC
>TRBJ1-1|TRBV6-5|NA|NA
CASSYGGGRSTEAFF
TGTGCCAGCAGTTACGGCGGGGGCCGGTCCACTGAAGCTTTCTTT
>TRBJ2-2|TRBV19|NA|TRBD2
CASSPGGAAGELFF
TGTGCCAGTAGTCCCGGGGGGGCCGCCGGGGAGCTGTTTTTT
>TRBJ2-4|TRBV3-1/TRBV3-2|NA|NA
CASSQEGRLAKNIQYF
TGTGCCAGCAGCCAAGAGGGGCGATTAGCCAAAAACATTCAGTACTTC
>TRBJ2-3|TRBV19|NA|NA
CASSDRGAADTQYF
TGTGCCAGTAGTGACCGGGGGGCAGCAGATACGCAGTATTTT
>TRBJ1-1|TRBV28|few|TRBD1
CASSSPQGATEAFF
TGTGCCAGCAGTTCCCCCCAGGGGGCCACTGAAGCTTTCTTT
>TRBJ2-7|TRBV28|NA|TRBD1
CASTGQGYEQYF
TGTGCCAGCACGGGACAGGGGTACGAGCAGTACTTC
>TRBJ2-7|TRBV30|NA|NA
CAWGAAYEQYF
TGTGCCTGGGGGGCGGCATACGAGCAGTACTTC
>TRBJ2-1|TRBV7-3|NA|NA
CASSEAGYNEQFF
TGTGCCAGCAGCGAAGCGGGTTACAATGAGCAGTTCTTC